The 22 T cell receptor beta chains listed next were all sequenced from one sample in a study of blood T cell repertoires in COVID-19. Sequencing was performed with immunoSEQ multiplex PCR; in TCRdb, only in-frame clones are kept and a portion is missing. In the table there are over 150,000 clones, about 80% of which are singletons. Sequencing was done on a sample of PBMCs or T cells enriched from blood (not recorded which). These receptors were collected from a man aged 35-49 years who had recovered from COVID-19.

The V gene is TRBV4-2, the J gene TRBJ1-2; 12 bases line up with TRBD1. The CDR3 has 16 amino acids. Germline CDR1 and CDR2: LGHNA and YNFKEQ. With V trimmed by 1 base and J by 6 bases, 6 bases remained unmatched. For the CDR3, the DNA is TGTGCCAGCAGCCAAGGGGGGACAGGGGGCTCTGATGGCTACACCTTC. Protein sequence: CASSQGGTGGSDGYTF.

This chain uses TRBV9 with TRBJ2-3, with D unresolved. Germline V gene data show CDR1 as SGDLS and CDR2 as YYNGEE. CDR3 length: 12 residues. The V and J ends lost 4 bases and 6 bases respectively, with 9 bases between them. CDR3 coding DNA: TGTGCCAGCAGCCCCTATCGGGATACGCAGTATTTT. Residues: CASSPYRDTQYF.

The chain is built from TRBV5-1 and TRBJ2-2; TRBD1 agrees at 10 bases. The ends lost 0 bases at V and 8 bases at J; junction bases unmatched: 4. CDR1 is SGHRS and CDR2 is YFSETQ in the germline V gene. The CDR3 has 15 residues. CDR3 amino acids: CASSLGQGASGELFF. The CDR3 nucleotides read TGCGCCAGCAGCTTGGGACAGGGGGCTTCAGGGGAGCTGTTTTTT.

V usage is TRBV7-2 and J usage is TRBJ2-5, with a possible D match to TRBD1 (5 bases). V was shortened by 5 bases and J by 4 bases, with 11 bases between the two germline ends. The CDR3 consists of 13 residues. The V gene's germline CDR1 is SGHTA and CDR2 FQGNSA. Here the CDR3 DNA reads TGTGCCAGCAGCAACAGTGGGGCAGAGACCCAGTACTTC. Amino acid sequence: CASSNSGAETQYF.

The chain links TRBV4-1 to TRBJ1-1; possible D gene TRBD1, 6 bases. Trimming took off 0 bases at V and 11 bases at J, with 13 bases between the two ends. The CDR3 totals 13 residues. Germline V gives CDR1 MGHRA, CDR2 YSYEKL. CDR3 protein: CASSQDPRGRAFF. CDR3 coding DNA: TGCGCCAGCAGCCAAGATCCCAGGGGTAGGGCTTTCTTT.

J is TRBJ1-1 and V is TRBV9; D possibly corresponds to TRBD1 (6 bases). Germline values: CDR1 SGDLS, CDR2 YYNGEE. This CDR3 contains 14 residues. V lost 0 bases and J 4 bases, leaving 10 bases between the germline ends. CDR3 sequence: CASSVGAGVTEAFF. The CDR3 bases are TGTGCCAGCAGCGTAGGGGCAGGGGTCACTGAAGCTTTCTTT.

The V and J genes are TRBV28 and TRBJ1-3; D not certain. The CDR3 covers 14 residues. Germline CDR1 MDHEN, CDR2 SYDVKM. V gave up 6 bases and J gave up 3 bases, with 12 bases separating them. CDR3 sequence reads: CASSSAADGNTIYF. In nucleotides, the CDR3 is TGTGCCAGCAGCTCGGCGGCTGATGGAAACACCATATATTTT.

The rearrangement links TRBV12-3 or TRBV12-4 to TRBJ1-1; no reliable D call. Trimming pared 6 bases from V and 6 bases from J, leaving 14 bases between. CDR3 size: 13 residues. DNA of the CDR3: TGTGCCAGCAGGGGCATTCTAATGGCTGAAGCTTTCTTT. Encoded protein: CASRGILMAEAFF.

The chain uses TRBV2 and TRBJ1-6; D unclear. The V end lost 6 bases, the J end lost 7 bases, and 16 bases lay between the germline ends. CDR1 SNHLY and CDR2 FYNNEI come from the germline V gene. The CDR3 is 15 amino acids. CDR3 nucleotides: TGTGCCAGCAGAACAGAGGAGGGTAGGAATTCACCCCTCCACTTT. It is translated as CASRTEEGRNSPLHF.

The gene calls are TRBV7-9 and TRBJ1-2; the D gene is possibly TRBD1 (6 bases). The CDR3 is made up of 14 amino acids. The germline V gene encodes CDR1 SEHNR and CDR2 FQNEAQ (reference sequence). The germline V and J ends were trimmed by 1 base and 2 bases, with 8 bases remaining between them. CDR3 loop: CASSLGTVNYGYTF. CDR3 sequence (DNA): TGTGCCAGCAGCTTAGGGACAGTAAACTATGGCTACACCTTC.

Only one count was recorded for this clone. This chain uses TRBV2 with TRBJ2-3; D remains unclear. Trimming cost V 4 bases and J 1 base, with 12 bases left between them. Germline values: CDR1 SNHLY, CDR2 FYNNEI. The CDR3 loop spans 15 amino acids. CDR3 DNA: TGTGCCAGCAGTGGTGTGAGAAAACGCACAGATACGCAGTATTTT. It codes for CASSGVRKRTDTQYF.

This CDR3 reads CAWSSPDRANTGELFF. CDR3 nucleotide sequence: TGTGCCTGGAGTTCCCCGGACAGGGCAAACACCGGGGAGCTGTTTTTT. The chain has TRBV30 and TRBJ2-2, with 8 bases matching TRBD1. This CDR3 has 16 residues. The V and J ends lost 2 bases and 2 bases, in that order; junction bases with no gene match: 7. Germline V CDR1 and CDR2: GTSNPN, SVGIG (reference sequence).

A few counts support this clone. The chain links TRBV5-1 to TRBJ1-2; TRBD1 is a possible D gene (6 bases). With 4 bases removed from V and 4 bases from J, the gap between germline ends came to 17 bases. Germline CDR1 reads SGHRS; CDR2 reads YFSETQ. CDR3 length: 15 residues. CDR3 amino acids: CASSPWTAGGYGYTF. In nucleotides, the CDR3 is TGCGCCAGCAGCCCCTGGACAGCTGGCGGCTATGGCTACACCTTC. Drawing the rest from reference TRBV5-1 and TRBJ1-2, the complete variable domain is KAGVTQTPRYLIKTRGQQVTLSCSPISGHRSVSWYQQTPGQGLQFLFEYFSETQRNKGNFPGRFSGRQFSNSRSEMNVSTLELGDSALYLCASSPWTAGGYGYTFGSGTRLTVV.

CDR3 nucleotide sequence: TGTGCCAGCAGTCAGGGGCGCGATAATTCACCCCTCCACTTT. As protein: CASSQGRDNSPLHF. The chain joins TRBV4-2 to TRBJ1-6; D is perhaps TRBD1 (6 bases). This CDR3 is 14 amino acids long. V lost 6 bases, J lost 5 bases, and 11 bases lay in between. Germline V lookup: CDR1 LGHNA, CDR2 YNFKEQ.

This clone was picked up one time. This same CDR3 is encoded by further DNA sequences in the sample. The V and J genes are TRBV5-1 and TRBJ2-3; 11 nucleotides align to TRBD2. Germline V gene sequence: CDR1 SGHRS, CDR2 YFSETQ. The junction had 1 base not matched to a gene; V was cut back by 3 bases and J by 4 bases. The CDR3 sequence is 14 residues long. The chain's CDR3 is CASSSGLAADTQYF. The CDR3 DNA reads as TGCGCCAGCAGCTCGGGACTAGCGGCAGATACGCAGTATTTT.

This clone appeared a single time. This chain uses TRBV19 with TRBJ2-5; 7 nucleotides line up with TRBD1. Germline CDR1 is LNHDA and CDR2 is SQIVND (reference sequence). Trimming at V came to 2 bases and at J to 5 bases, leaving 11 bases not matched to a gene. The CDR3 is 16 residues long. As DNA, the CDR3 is TGTGCCAGTAGTATATATGAGACAGGGAGCGTCGAGACCCAGTACTTC. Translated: CASSIYETGSVETQYF.

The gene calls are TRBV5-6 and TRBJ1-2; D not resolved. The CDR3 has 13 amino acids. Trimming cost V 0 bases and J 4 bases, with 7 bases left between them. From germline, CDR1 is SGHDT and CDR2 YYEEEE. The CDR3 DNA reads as TGTGCCAGCAGCTTGGGGGCTATCTATGGCTACACCTTC. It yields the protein CASSLGAIYGYTF.

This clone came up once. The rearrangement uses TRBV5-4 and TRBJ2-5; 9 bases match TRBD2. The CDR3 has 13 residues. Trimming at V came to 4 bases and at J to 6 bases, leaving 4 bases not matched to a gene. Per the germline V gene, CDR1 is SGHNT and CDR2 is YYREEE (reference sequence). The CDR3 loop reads CASSPTSGKTQYF. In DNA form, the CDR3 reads TGTGCCAGCAGCCCGACTAGCGGAAAGACCCAGTACTTC. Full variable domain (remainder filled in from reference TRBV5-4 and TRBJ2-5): ETGVTQSPTHLIKTRGQQVTLRCSSQSGHNTVSWYQQALGQGPQFIFQYYREEENGRGNFPPRFSGLQFPNYSSELNVNALELDDSALYLCASSPTSGKTQYFGPGTRLLVL.

CDR3 region: CASSLAASGGNTIYF. CDR3 sequence (DNA): TGTGCCAGTAGCCTCGCGGCCTCTGGAGGAAACACCATATATTTT. The chain has TRBV19 and TRBJ1-3; D uncertain. This CDR3 has 15 amino acids. The ends were cut back, 6 bases at V and 4 bases at J, with 16 bases in the middle. The germline V gene encodes CDR1 LNHDA and CDR2 SQIVND (reference sequence). Using reference TRBV19 and TRBJ1-3 for the parts outside the CDR3, the full variable domain is DGGITQSPKYLFRKEGQNVTLSCEQNLNHDAMYWYRQDPGQGLRLIYYSQIVNDFQKGDIAEGYSVSREKKESFPLTVTSAQKNPTAFYLCASSLAASGGNTIYFGEGSWLTVV.

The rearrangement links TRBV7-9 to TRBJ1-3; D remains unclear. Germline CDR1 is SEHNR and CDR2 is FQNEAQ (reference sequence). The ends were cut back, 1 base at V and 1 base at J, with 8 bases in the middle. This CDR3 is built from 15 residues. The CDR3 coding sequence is TGTGCCAGCAGCTTAGTACTAGGGTCTGGAAACACCATATATTTT. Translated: CASSLVLGSGNTIYF.

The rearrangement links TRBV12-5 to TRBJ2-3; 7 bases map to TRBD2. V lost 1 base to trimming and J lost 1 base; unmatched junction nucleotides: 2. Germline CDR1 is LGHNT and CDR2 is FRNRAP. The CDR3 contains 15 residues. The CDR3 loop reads CASGLGAGGTDTQYF. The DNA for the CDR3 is TGTGCTAGTGGTTTGGGGGCGGGGGGCACAGATACGCAGTATTTT.

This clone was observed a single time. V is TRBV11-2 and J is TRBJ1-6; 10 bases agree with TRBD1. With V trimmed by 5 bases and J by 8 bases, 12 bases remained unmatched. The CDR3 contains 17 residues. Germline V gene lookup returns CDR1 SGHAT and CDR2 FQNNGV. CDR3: CASSDWSPGTGDSPLHF. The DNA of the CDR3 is TGTGCCAGCAGCGATTGGTCCCCCGGGACAGGGGATTCACCCCTCCACTTT.